This T cell receptor beta chain was obtained from a study of cytomegalovirus exposure and HLA in healthy donors. This CDR3 contains 15 residues. Trimming removed 5 bases from V and 1 base from J, with 9 bases in between. The germline V gene has CDR1 MNHEY and CDR2 SMNVEV (reference sequence). PCR amplification relied on 60 Vbeta primers (plus 13 Jbeta primers). Only in-frame clones appear in the TCRdb table, and some are missing; sequencing was by immunoSEQ multiplex PCR. The table shows around 150,000 clones, with approximately 80% occurring only once. Study results and caveats: Follow-up analysis later connected one missense variant in DCLRE1C with trimming of TCR beta V- and J-genes. A later analysis reported that several of the most significant clusters appeared to be linked to common viral pathogens, among them Epstein-Barr virus.

Regarding this clone: As yet, its antigen is unknown.

Material for sequencing was PBMCs. This TCR was sampled from a male donor in good health and CMV-seropositive. The rearrangement joins TRBV27 to TRBJ2-6, with a weak D call TRBD1 (6 bases). CDR3 protein: CASSQTGSGANVLTF. CDR3 nucleotides: TGTGCCAGCAGTCAAACAGGGTCTGGGGCCAACGTCCTGACTTTC.